Following are 6 T cell receptor beta chains from one sample sequenced in a study of cytomegalovirus exposure and HLA in healthy donors. Produced via immunoSEQ multiplex PCR; TCRdb's table is partial and in-frame only. The profile covers 100,000 to 150,000 clones, with approximately 89% appearing a single time and 3% to 3.5% taken by the ten largest. Sequences were obtained from PBMCs. The receptors stem from a man aged 25-40 years in good health and CMV-seronegative.

The V and J genes are TRBV7-6 and TRBJ1-4, with D possibly TRBD1 on 5 matching bases. The germline V gene encodes CDR1 SGHVS and CDR2 FNYEAQ. V was clipped by 5 bases and J by 8 bases, with 12 bases between them. The CDR3 covers 13 residues. CDR3 coding DNA: TGTGCCAGCAGCGCGGGACCCGCGGAAAAACTGTTTTTT. Translated: CASSAGPAEKLFF.

The chain employs TRBV29-1 and TRBJ2-3, with TRBD2 as a possible D gene (6 bases). This CDR3 has 13 residues. From germline, CDR1 is SQVTM and CDR2 ANQGSEA. Trimming removed 3 bases from V and 5 bases from J, with 12 bases in between. This chain's CDR3 is CSVEVGGGDTQYF. CDR3 DNA: TGCAGCGTTGAGGTGGGGGGAGGAGATACGCAGTATTTT.

The chain couples TRBV28 to TRBJ2-1; D gene uncertain. Trimming shortened V by 1 base and J by 7 bases, and 11 bases separated the two germline ends. The CDR3 contains 14 residues. Germline V gives CDR1 MDHEN, CDR2 SYDVKM. CDR3 sequence reads: CASSLLAELNEQFF. CDR3 DNA sequence: TGTGCCAGCAGTTTATTGGCAGAATTGAATGAGCAGTTCTTC.

V is TRBV10-3 and J is TRBJ1-2, with D hard to call. CDR1 and CDR2 from the germline V gene are ENHRY and SYGVKD. V was cut by 0 bases and J by 6 bases, with 17 bases left in between. The CDR3 contains 16 residues. The CDR3 sequence: CAISESGGPGDDGYTF. In DNA form, the CDR3 reads TGTGCCATCAGTGAGTCAGGAGGGCCGGGTGATGATGGCTACACCTTC.

The V and J genes are TRBV7-9 and TRBJ1-2; tentative D call: TRBD1 (5 bases). Germline V gene lookup returns CDR1 SEHNR and CDR2 FQNEAQ (reference sequence). V was cut by 6 bases and J by 0 bases, with 11 bases left in between. The CDR3 covers 14 residues. CDR3 bases: TGTGCCAGCAGAGAGACAGCCTCTAACTATGGCTACACCTTC. Its translation: CASRETASNYGYTF.

The rearrangement joins TRBV4-3 to TRBJ1-1; 8 nucleotides line up with TRBD1. Trimming took 4 bases from V and 4 from J; bases not matched to a gene: 5. The CDR3 totals 14 residues. Germline values: CDR1 LGHNA, CDR2 YSLEER. The CDR3 region is CASSPGQGATEAFF. The CDR3 DNA reads as TGCGCCAGCAGCCCGGGGCAGGGGGCCACTGAAGCTTTCTTT.